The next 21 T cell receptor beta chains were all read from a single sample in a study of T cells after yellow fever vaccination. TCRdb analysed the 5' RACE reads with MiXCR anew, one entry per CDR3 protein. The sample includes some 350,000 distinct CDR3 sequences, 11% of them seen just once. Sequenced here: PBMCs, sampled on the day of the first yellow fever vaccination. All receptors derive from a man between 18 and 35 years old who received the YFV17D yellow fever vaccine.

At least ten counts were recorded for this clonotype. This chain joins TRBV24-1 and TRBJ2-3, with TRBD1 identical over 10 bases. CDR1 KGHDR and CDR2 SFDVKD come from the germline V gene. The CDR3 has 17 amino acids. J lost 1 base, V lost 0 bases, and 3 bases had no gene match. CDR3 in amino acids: CATSDLRGTGGTDTQYF. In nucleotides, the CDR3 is TGTGCCACCAGTGATTTGCGGGGGACAGGGGGCACAGATACGCAGTATTTT.

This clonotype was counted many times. The CDR3 is CASSYVSGPGNEQYV. The DNA of the CDR3 is TGCGCCAGCAGCTATGTATCCGGGCCTGGGAACGAGCAGTACGTC. This chain joins TRBV5-1 and TRBJ2-7; D not certain. Trimming took off 3 bases at V and 5 bases at J, with 18 bases between the two ends. Germline assignment: CDR1 SGHRS and CDR2 YFSETQ. The CDR3 is 15 residues long.

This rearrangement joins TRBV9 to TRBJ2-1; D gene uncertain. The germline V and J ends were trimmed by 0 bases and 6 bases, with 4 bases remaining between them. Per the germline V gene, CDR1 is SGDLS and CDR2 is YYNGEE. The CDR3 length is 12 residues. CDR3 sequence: CASSVDPNEQFF. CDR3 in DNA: TGTGCCAGCAGCGTAGACCCCAATGAGCAGTTCTTC.

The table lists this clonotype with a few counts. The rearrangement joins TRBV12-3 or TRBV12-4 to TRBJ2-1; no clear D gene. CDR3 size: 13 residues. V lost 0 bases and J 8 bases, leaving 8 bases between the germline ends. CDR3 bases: TGTGCCAGCAGTTTAGCGCACGTGGATGAGCAGTTCTTC. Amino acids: CASSLAHVDEQFF.

This CDR3 is CASSVSLWQGSYSYEQYV. CDR3 nucleotides: TGTGCCAGCAGCGTCTCTCTTTGGCAGGGTTCGTATTCCTACGAGCAGTACGTC. The chain employs TRBV11-1 and TRBJ2-7, with a possible D match to TRBD1 (5 bases). V was trimmed by 5 bases and J by 1 base, leaving 24 bases between them. The CDR3 sequence is 18 residues long. Germline loops: CDR1 SGHAT, CDR2 FQDESV (reference sequence).

CDR3 nucleotide sequence: TGCGCCAGCAGCAGGACTAGCGGGGGGACCTACAATGAGCAGTTCTTC. This sequence encodes CASSRTSGGTYNEQFF. The J gene is TRBJ2-1, the V gene TRBV5-1; the match to TRBD2 covers 14 bases. The CDR3 sequence is 16 residues long. CDR1 and CDR2 (germline): SGHRS, YFSETQ. V gave up 4 bases and J gave up 2 bases; unmatched junction bases: 2.

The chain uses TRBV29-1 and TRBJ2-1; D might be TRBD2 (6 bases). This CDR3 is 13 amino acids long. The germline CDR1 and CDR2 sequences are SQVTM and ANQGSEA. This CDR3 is CSAGTRSYNEQFF. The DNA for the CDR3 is TGCAGTGCGGGAACTCGCTCCTACAATGAGCAGTTCTTC.

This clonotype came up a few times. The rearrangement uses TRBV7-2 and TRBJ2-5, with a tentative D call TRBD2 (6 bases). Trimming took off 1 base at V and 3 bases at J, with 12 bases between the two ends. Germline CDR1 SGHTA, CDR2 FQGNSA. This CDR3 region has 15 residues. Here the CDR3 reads CASSLELATKETQYF. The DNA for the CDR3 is TGTGCCAGCAGCTTAGAGCTAGCGACGAAAGAGACCCAGTACTTC.

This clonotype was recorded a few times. The CDR3: CASSYSIAWDEKLFF. The CDR3 region has the DNA TGTGCCAGCAGTTACTCGATCGCGTGGGATGAAAAACTGTTTTTT. This chain connects TRBV6-7 to TRBJ1-4; no clear D gene. TRBV6-7 is assigned to the ORF class and has an uncertain function. Trimming removed 0 bases at V and 6 bases at J, with 11 bases between. The CDR3 spans 15 residues.

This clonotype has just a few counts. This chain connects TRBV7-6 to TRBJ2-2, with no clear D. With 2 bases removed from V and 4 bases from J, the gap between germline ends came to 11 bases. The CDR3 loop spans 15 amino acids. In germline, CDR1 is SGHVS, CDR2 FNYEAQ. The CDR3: CASSLRASATGELFF. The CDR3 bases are TGTGCCAGCAGCTTAAGGGCAAGCGCCACCGGGGAGCTGTTTTTT.

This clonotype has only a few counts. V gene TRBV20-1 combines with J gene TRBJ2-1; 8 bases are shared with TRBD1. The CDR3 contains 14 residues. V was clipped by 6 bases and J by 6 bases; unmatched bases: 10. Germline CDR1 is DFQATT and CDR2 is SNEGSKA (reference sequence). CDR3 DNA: TGCAGTGCCCGTATTGACAGGGGTCTCAATGAGCAGTTCTTC. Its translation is CSARIDRGLNEQFF.

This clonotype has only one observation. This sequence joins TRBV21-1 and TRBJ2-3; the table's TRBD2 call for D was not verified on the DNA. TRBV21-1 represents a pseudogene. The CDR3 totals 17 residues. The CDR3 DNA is TGTGCCAGCAGCAAAGCGCTAGCGGGGGACAGCACAGATACGCAGTATTTT. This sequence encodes CASSKALAGDSTDTQYF.

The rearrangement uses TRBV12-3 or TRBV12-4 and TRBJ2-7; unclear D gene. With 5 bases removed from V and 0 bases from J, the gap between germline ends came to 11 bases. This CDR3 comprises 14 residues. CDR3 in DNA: TGTGCCAGCAGTCCCGCCAGGTCCTCCTACGAGCAGTACTTC. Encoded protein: CASSPARSSYEQYF.

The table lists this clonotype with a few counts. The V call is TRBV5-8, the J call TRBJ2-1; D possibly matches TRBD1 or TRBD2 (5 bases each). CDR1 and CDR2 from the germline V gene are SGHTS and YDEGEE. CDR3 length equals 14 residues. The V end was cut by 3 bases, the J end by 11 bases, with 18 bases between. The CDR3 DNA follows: TGTGCCAGCAGCTCCCCCGGGACGCTTCGGAAGCAGTTCTTC. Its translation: CASSSPGTLRKQFF.

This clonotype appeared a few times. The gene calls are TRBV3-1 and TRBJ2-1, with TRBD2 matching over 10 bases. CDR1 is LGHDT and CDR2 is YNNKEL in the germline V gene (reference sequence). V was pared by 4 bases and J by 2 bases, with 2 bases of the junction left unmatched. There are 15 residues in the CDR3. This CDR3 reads CASSLLAGAYNEQFF. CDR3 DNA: TGTGCCAGCAGCCTCCTAGCGGGGGCCTACAATGAGCAGTTCTTC.

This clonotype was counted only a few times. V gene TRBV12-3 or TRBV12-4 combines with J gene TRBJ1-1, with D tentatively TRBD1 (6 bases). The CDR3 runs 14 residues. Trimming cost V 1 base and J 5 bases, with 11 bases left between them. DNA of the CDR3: TGTGCCAGCAGTTTAGGTACAGGGAGGACTGAAGCTTTCTTT. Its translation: CASSLGTGRTEAFF.

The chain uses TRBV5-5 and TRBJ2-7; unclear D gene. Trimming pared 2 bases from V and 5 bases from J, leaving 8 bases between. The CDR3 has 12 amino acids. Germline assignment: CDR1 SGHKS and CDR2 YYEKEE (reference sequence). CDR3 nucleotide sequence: TGTGCCAGCAGCTTTGGATTGGACGAGCAGTACGTC. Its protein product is CASSFGLDEQYV.

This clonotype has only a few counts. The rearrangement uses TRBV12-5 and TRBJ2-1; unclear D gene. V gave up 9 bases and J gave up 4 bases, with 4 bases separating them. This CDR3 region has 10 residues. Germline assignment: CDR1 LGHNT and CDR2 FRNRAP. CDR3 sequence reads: CASGYNEQFF. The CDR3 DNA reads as TGTGCTAGCGGATACAATGAGCAGTTCTTC.

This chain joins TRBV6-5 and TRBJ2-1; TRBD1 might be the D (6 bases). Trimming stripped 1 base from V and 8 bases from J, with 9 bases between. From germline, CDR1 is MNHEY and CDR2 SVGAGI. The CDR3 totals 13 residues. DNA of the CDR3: TGTGCCAGCAGTTACTTTTCAGGGGATGAGCAGTTCTTC. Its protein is CASSYFSGDEQFF.

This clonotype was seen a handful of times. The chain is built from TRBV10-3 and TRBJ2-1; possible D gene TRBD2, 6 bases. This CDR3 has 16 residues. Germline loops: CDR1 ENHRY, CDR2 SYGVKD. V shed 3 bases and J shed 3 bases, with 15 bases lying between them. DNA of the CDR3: TGTGCCATCAGTGATCCTGGAGGGGCTCACTACAATGAGCAGTTCTTC. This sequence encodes CAISDPGGAHYNEQFF.

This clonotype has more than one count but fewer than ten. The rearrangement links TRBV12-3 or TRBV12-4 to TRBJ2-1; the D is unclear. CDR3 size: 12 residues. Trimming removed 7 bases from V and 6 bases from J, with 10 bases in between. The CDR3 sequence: CASTTLSNEQFF. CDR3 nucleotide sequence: TGTGCCAGCACTACATTAAGCAATGAGCAGTTCTTC.